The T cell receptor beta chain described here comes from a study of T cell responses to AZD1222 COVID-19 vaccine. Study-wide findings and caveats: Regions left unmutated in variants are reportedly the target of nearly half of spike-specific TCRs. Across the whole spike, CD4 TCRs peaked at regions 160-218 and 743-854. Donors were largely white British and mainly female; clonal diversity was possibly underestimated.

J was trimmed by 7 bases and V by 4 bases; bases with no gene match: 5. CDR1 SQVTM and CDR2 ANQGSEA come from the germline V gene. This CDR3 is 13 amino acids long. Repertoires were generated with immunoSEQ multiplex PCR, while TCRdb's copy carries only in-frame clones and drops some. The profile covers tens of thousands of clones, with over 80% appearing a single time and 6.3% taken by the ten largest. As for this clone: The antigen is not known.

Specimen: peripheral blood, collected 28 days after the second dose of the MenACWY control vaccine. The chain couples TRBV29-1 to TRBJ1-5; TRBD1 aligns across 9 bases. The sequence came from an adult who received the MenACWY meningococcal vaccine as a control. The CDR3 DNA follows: TGCAGCGTTGGACAGGGGGAAGGACAGCCCCAGCATTTT. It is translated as CSVGQGEGQPQHF.